A selection of T cell receptor beta chains follows, all from one sample in a study of blood T cell repertoires in COVID-19. Profiling relied on immunoSEQ multiplex PCR, and the TCRdb table lists in-frame clones only, not all of them. The sample yields some 71,000 clones, roughly nine tenths seen once. Material for sequencing was peripheral blood. These receptors all stem from a woman aged 18-30 years with acute or convalescent COVID-19. Both conserved end residues are part of each CDR3. Fields, in order: CDR3 protein, CDR3 DNA, V gene, J gene, clone size, D gene. The D gene is left open where the match is weak. Only part of the rows carry a size: once, few, many, or a class if the clone is expanded.

CDR3 protein: CASSQGGGGELFF; CDR3 DNA: TGTGCCAGCAGCCAAGGCGGCGGCGGGGAGCTGTTTTTT; V gene: TRBV3-1/TRBV3-2; J gene: TRBJ2-2; clone size: .; D gene: .
CDR3 protein: CASSPHGGRGHEQYF; CDR3 DNA: TGTGCCAGCTCACCCCACGGCGGGAGGGGCCACGAGCAGTACTTC; V gene: TRBV18; J gene: TRBJ2-7; clone size: .; D gene: TRBD2
CDR3 protein: CASSPGLAGDNEQFF; CDR3 DNA: TGTGCCAGCAGCCCCGGACTAGCGGGGGACAATGAGCAGTTCTTC; V gene: TRBV7-2; J gene: TRBJ2-1; clone size: .; D gene: TRBD2
CDR3 protein: CASRELASTDTQYF; CDR3 DNA: TGCGCCAGCAGAGAGCTAGCGAGCACAGATACGCAGTATTTT; V gene: TRBV5-1; J gene: TRBJ2-3; clone size: .; D gene: .
CDR3 protein: CATSPGQGNEKLFF; CDR3 DNA: TGTGCCACCAGCCCGGGACAGGGTAATGAAAAACTGTTTTTT; V gene: TRBV24-1; J gene: TRBJ1-4; clone size: once; D gene: TRBD1
CDR3 protein: CASSDPSGNHEQFF; CDR3 DNA: TGTGCCAGCAGCGACCCTAGCGGGAACCATGAGCAGTTCTTC; V gene: TRBV7-2; J gene: TRBJ2-1; clone size: .; D gene: TRBD2
CDR3 protein: CASKGQADTGELFF; CDR3 DNA: TGTGCCAGCAAAGGACAGGCCGACACCGGGGAGCTGTTTTTT; V gene: TRBV6-5; J gene: TRBJ2-2; clone size: .; D gene: TRBD1
CDR3 protein: CASSIRPQGAGEKLFF; CDR3 DNA: TGCGCCAGCAGCATCCGACCACAGGGGGCAGGTGAAAAACTGTTTTTT; V gene: TRBV5-1; J gene: TRBJ1-4; clone size: .; D gene: TRBD1
CDR3 protein: CASSSGTANYGYTF; CDR3 DNA: TGTGCCAGCAGTTCTGGGACAGCAAACTATGGCTACACCTTC; V gene: TRBV6-6; J gene: TRBJ1-2; clone size: once; D gene: TRBD1
CDR3 protein: CASSLTPGGGGEKLFF; CDR3 DNA: TGTGCCAGCAGTTTAACCCCCGGGGGTGGGGGTGAAAAACTGTTTTTT; V gene: TRBV27; J gene: TRBJ1-4; clone size: .; D gene: .
CDR3 protein: CASKDSGARQETQYF; CDR3 DNA: TGTGCCAGCAAGGATAGCGGAGCGCGACAAGAGACCCAGTACTTC; V gene: TRBV6-5; J gene: TRBJ2-5; clone size: .; D gene: .
CDR3 protein: CASSPTGGGYGYTF; CDR3 DNA: TGTGCCAGCAGTCCCACAGGGGGGGGCTATGGCTACACCTTC; V gene: TRBV2; J gene: TRBJ1-2; clone size: few; D gene: TRBD1
CDR3 protein: CASRQGAGGRETQYF; CDR3 DNA: TGTGCCAGCAGACAGGGAGCGGGGGGCCGAGAGACCCAGTACTTC; V gene: TRBV28; J gene: TRBJ2-5; clone size: once; D gene: TRBD2
CDR3 protein: CASTGGLPSSQPQHF; CDR3 DNA: TGTGCCAGTACAGGGGGCTTACCCTCTAGTCAGCCCCAGCATTTT; V gene: TRBV19; J gene: TRBJ1-5; clone size: .; D gene: TRBD1
CDR3 protein: CASSPDRLRGYTF; CDR3 DNA: TGTGCCAGCAGCCCGGACAGGCTCAGGGGCTACACCTTC; V gene: TRBV14; J gene: TRBJ1-2; clone size: .; D gene: TRBD1